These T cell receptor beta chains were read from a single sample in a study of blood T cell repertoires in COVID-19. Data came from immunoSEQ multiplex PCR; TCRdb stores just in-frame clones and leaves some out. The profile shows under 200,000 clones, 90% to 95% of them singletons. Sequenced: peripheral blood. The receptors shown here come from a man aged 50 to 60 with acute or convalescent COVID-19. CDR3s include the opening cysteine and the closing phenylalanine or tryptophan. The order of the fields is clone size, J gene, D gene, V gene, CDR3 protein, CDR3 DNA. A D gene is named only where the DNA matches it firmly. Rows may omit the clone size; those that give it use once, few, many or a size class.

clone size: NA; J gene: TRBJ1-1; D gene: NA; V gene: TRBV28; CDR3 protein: CASSLRVDTEAFF; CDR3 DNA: TGTGCCAGCAGTTTACGGGTGGACACTGAAGCTTTCTTT
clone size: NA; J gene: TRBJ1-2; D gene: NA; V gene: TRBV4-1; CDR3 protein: CASSQLRPGNYGYTF; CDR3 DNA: TGCGCCAGCAGCCAATTAAGGCCCGGGAACTATGGCTACACCTTC
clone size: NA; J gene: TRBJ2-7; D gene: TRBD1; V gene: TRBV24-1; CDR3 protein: CATSDLGTGGEYEQYF; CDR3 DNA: TGTGCCACCAGTGATTTGGGGACAGGGGGTGAATACGAGCAGTACTTC
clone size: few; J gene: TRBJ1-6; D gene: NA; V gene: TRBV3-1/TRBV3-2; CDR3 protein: CASSQVGQSFGSPLHF; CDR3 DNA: TGTGCCAGCAGCCAAGTGGGCCAGAGCTTTGGTTCACCCCTCCACTTT
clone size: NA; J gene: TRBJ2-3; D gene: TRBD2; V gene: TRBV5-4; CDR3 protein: CASRVAGGTDTQYF; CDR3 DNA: TGTGCCAGCAGGGTGGCGGGGGGGACAGATACGCAGTATTTT
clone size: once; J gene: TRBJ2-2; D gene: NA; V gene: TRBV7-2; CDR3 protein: CASSPQGTGELFF; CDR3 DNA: TGTGCCAGCAGCCCGCAGGGTACCGGGGAGCTGTTTTTT
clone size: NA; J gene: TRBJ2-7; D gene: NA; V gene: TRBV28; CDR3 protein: CASSFSGHNSYEQYF; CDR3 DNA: TGTGCCAGCAGCTTCTCCGGACATAACTCCTACGAGCAGTACTTC
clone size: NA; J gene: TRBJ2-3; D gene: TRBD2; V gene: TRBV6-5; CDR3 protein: CASSSSGSTDTQYF; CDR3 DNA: TGTGCCAGCAGCAGTAGCGGGAGCACAGATACGCAGTATTTT
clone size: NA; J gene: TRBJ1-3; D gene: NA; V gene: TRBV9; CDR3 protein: CASSARQVGNTIYF; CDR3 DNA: TGTGCCAGCAGCGCCCGACAGGTTGGAAACACCATATATTTT
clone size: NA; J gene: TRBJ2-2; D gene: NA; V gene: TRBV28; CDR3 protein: CASNPAAANTGELFF; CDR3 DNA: TGTGCCAGCAACCCGGCCGCGGCGAACACCGGGGAGCTGTTTTTT
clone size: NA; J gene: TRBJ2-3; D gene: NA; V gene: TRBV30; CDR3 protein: CAWRGGGVGTDTQYF; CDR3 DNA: TGTGCCTGGAGAGGAGGTGGTGTGGGTACAGATACGCAGTATTTT
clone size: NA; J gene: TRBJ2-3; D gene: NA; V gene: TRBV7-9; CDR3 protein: CASSFGGGYADTQYF; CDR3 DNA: TGTGCCAGCAGCTTCGGTGGCGGTTACGCAGATACGCAGTATTTT
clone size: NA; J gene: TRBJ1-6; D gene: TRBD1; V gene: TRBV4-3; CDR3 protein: CASSPDRGLNSPLHF; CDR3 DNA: TGCGCCAGCAGCCCGGACAGGGGGCTTAATTCACCCCTCCACTTT
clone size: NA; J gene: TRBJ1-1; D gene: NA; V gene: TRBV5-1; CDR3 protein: CASSLTGEATEAFF; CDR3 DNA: TGCGCCAGCAGCTTGACGGGGGAGGCCACTGAAGCTTTCTTT
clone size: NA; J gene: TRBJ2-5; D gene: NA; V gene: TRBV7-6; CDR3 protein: CASRGAGEETQYF; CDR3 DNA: TGTGCCAGCAGGGGGGCAGGGGAAGAGACCCAGTACTTC
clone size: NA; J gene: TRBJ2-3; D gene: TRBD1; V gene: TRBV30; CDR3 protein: CAWRPRRTGAADTQYF; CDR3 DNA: TGTGCCTGGAGACCCCGCCGGACAGGGGCGGCAGATACGCAGTATTTT
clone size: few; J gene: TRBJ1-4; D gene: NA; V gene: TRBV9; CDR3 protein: CASSVAGTNEKLFF; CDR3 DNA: TGTGCCAGCAGCGTAGCAGGGACTAATGAAAAACTGTTTTTT
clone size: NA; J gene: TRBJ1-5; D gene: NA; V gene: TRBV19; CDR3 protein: CASRSLSGTRHQPQHF; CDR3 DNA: TGTGCCAGTAGAAGCTTGTCAGGGACACGACATCAGCCCCAGCATTTT
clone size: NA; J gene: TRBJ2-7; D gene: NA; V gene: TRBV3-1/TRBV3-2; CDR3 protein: CASSIGSRAYEQYF; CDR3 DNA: TGTGCCAGCAGCATCGGGTCGAGAGCCTACGAGCAGTACTTC
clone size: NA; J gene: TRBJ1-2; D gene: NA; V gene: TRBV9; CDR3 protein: CASSVEPGWDYGYTF; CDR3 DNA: TGTGCCAGCAGCGTTGAACCCGGGTGGGACTATGGCTACACCTTC
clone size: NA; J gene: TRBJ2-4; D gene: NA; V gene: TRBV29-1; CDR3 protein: CSVEVRGAAKNIQYF; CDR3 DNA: TGCAGCGTTGAAGTCAGGGGGGCCGCCAAAAACATTCAGTACTTC
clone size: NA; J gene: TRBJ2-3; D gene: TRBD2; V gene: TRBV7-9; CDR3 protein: CASSFGTRGLIRTDTQYF; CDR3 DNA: TGTGCCAGCAGCTTCGGGACTAGAGGCTTGATCCGCACAGATACGCAGTATTTT
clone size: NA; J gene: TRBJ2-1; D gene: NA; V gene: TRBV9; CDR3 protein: CASSVGSALNGEQFF; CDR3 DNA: TGTGCCAGCAGCGTAGGAAGTGCTCTTAACGGTGAGCAGTTCTTC
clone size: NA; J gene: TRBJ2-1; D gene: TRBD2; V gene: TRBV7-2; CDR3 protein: CASSPRTSGYNEQFF; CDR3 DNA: TGTGCCAGCAGCCCCCGGACTAGCGGGTACAATGAGCAGTTCTTC
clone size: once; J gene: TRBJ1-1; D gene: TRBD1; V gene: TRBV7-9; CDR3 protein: CASSPLAGGGRTEAFF; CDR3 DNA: TGTGCCAGCAGCCCATTAGCAGGGGGCGGTAGGACTGAAGCTTTCTTT
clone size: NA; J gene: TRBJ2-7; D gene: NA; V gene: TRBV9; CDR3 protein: CASSPRLSLSSYEQYF; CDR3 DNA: TGTGCCAGCAGCCCCCGACTGTCACTTAGCTCCTACGAGCAGTACTTC
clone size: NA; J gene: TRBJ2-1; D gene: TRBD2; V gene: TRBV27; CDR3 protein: CASSPGLAYNEQFF; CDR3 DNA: TGTGCCAGCTCACCGGGACTAGCTTACAATGAGCAGTTCTTC
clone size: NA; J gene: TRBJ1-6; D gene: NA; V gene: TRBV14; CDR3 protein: CASSLGVSGSPLHF; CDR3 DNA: TGTGCCAGCAGCCTTGGCGTTTCGGGTTCACCCCTCCACTTT
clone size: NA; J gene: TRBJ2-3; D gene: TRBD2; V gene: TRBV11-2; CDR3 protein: CASSLGDGLAGGDTQYF; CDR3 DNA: TGTGCCAGCAGCTTAGGAGACGGACTAGCGGGAGGAGATACGCAGTATTTT
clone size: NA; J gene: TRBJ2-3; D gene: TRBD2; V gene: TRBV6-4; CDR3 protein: CASSDGTSGTSDTQYF; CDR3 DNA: TGTGCCAGCAGTGACGGGACTAGCGGGACCAGCGATACGCAGTATTTT
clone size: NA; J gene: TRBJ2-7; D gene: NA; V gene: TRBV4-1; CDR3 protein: CASSRGPTYEQYF; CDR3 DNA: TGCGCCAGCAGCCGGGGCCCGACCTACGAGCAGTACTTC
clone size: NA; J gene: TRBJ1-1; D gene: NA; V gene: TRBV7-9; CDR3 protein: CASSLQGPRTEAFF; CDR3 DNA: TGTGCCAGCAGCCTCCAGGGTCCTAGGACTGAAGCTTTCTTT
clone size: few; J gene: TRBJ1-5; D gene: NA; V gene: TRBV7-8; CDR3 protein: CASSPNRDQPQHF; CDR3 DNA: TGTGCCAGCAGCCCCAACAGGGATCAGCCCCAGCATTTT
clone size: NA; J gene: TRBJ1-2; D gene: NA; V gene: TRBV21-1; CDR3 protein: CASRDRGYYGYTF; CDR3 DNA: TGTGCAAGCAGGGACAGGGGGTATTATGGCTACACCTTC
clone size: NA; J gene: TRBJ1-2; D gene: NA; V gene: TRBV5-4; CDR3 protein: CASTEAQGQRGYTF; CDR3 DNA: TGTGCCAGCACAGAGGCCCAGGGACAACGCGGCTACACCTTC
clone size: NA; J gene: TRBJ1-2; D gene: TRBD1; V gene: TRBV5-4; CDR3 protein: CASSLQGGSYGYTF; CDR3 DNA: TGTGCCAGCAGCTTGCAGGGGGGAAGCTATGGCTACACCTTC
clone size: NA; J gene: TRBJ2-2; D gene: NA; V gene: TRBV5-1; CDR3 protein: CASSLGGLTGELFF; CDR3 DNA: TGCGCCAGCAGCTTGGGGGGACTCACCGGGGAGCTGTTTTTT
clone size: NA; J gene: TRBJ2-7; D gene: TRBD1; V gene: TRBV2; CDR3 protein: CASSEPTGGREQYF; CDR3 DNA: TGTGCCAGCAGTGAACCGACAGGGGGTCGAGAGCAGTACTTC